This T cell receptor beta chain was sequenced during a study of T-cell reconstitution after alpha-beta-depleted transplantation in children. The study, taken as a whole, reports: Fresh T-cell production supplied most of the T-cell counts and diversity seen one year after transplant.

The CDR3 totals 18 residues. CDR1 and CDR2 from the germline V gene are SGHRS and YFSETQ. V lost 4 bases and J lost 4; bases outside the gene matches: 9. Concerning this clonotype: Its specificity is unknown.

Preparation of the TCRbeta library was carried out with unique molecular identifiers. TCRdb reanalysed the PCR reads using MiXCR and keeps one entry per CDR3 protein. This sample carries fewer than 400,000 distinct CDR3 sequences, over 20% of them seen once, and the ten largest clones take 9.5% to 12%. The genes are TRBV5-1 and TRBJ2-1, with 15 positions matching TRBD2. This receptor was identified in a male patient aged 10-17 years who had a stem cell transplant for acute lymphoblastic leukemia, so the T cells may come from the graft donor. The sequenced sample was PBMCs, mostly from graft donor cells, obtained 180 days after TCRalphabeta/CD19-depleted stem cell transplant. As DNA, the CDR3 is TGCGCCAGCAGCCCAGGACTAGCGGGAGGGCCTAATTACAATGAGCAGTTCTTC. Translated, it gives CASSPGLAGGPNYNEQFF.